Below, 18 T cell receptor beta chains from the same sample are listed, as sequenced in a study of CD8 T cells in Susac syndrome. Reverse transcription of roughly 0.45 to 1 ug RNA was performed with random hexamers. TCRdb processed the immunoSEQ multiplex PCR reads anew with MiXCR; each CDR3 protein has one entry. The table lists 92,000 or so distinct CDR3 sequences, about 96% of them singletons, with approximately 0.62% in the top ten. The specimen was CD8+ T cells from PBMCs. The receptor set was obtained from a human donor with Susac syndrome.

The CDR3 nucleotides are TGTGCCAGCAGTTTCTCGATGTTCGGTGAGCAGTTCTTC. It yields the protein CASSFSMFGEQFF. The genes are TRBV12-3 or TRBV12-4 and TRBJ2-1; D not resolved. V was shortened by 3 bases and J by 9 bases, with 12 bases between the two germline ends. The CDR3 consists of 13 residues.

The V and J genes are TRBV19 and TRBJ2-5; TRBD1 agrees at 7 bases. Germline V gives CDR1 LNHDA, CDR2 SQIVND (reference sequence). CDR3 length: 14 residues. V gave up 3 bases and J gave up 5 bases; unmatched junction bases: 6. This CDR3 reads CASSMEKDRETQYF. In DNA, the CDR3 is TGTGCCAGTAGTATGGAAAAGGACAGGGAGACCCAGTACTTC.

The rearrangement joins TRBV11-3 to TRBJ2-3; 15 nucleotides match TRBD2. Germline V gives CDR1 SGHNT, CDR2 YENEEA. Germline trimming cut 4 bases from V and 5 bases from J; bases unmatched to any gene: 7. The CDR3 contains 17 residues. The CDR3 DNA reads as TGTGCCAGCAGCTCGCGGACTAGCGGGGGGGCCATAGATACGCAGTATTTT. It codes for CASSSRTSGGAIDTQYF.

V gene TRBV20-1 combines with J gene TRBJ1-2; 10 positions agree with TRBD1. This CDR3 is 14 amino acids long. Germline assignment: CDR1 DFQATT and CDR2 SNEGSKA (reference sequence). The junction had 12 bases not matched to a gene; V was cut back by 6 bases and J by 8 bases. The CDR3 loop reads CSATGTGEGEGYTF. CDR3 nucleotide sequence: TGCAGTGCCACTGGGACAGGGGAAGGTGAAGGCTACACCTTC.

The chain uses TRBV4-1 and TRBJ2-5, with D perhaps TRBD1 or TRBD2 (5 bases each). Germline assignment: CDR1 MGHRA and CDR2 YSYEKL. Trimming removed 0 bases from V and 6 bases from J, with 14 bases in between. CDR3 length: 15 residues. CDR3 DNA: TGCGCCAGCAGCCAAGAGGAAGGGACCGGTAAGACCCAGTACTTC. It encodes CASSQEEGTGKTQYF.

The chain uses TRBV2 and TRBJ2-4, with TRBD2 matching 9 bases. CDR1 SNHLY and CDR2 FYNNEI come from the germline V gene. V shed 3 bases, J shed 12 bases, and the junction held 12 bases outside the gene matches. This CDR3 has 15 residues. This chain's CDR3 is CASSEGWLAGRGQYF. The CDR3 nucleotides read TGTGCCAGCAGTGAGGGGTGGCTAGCGGGGAGGGGTCAGTACTTC.

This clonotype was detected only once. V and J are TRBV4-1 and TRBJ1-1, with TRBD1 matching 7 bases. The CDR3 is made up of 17 amino acids. Germline values: CDR1 MGHRA, CDR2 YSYEKL. With 3 bases clipped from V and 1 base from J, the junction kept 11 bases outside the gene matches. The CDR3 loop reads CASSQVEGNRGNTEAFF. CDR3 nucleotides: TGCGCCAGCAGCCAGGTGGAGGGAAACAGGGGGAACACTGAAGCTTTCTTT.

The V call is TRBV7-9, the J call TRBJ2-7; the D is unclear. The CDR3 consists of 13 residues. V lost 3 bases and J lost 3, with 9 bases in between. Germline V CDR1 and CDR2: SEHNR, FQNEAQ (reference sequence). The CDR3 coding sequence is TGTGCCAGCAGCTTCGCACCCAGCTACGAGCAGTACTTC. This translates into CASSFAPSYEQYF.

The rearrangement joins TRBV7-9 to TRBJ2-7, with D possibly TRBD1 on 6 matching bases. V lost 5 bases and J 5 bases, leaving 10 bases between the germline ends. This CDR3 comprises 12 residues. In germline, CDR1 is SEHNR, CDR2 FQNEAQ (reference sequence). CDR3 sequence (DNA): TGTGCCAGCAGCCTCGGACAGAACGAGCAGTACTTC. Encoded protein: CASSLGQNEQYF.

V usage is TRBV12-3 or TRBV12-4 and J usage is TRBJ2-2; tentatively, D is TRBD1 (5 bases). Deletions cut 8 bases from V and 4 bases from J, with 11 bases between. This CDR3 spans 13 amino acids. Here the CDR3 DNA reads TGTGCCAGCCTTTTTCAGGGCACCGGGGAGCTGTTTTTT. It is translated as CASLFQGTGELFF.

The CDR3 bases are TGCAGTGCTAGGTCCGAGCCCAGGGATATGCAGCCCCAGCATTTT. Residues: CSARSEPRDMQPQHF. The chain employs TRBV20-1 and TRBJ1-5; maybe TRBD1 (5 bases). The CDR3 sequence is 15 residues long. Trimming left V 3 bases short and J 7 bases short, with 19 bases between. Germline CDR1 is DFQATT and CDR2 is SNEGSKA (reference sequence).

The CDR3 reads CASSRRLAGGMNTQYF. For the CDR3, the DNA is TGTGCCAGTAGTAGGAGACTAGCGGGGGGCATGAATACGCAGTATTTT. The chain combines TRBV19 with TRBJ2-3; 13 positions match TRBD2. After removal of 4 bases from V and 7 bases from J, the junction contained 8 bases not matched to a gene. CDR1 and CDR2 (germline): LNHDA, SQIVND (reference sequence). This CDR3 region has 16 residues.

The chain links TRBV7-9 to TRBJ1-6; 11 bases are shared with TRBD1. CDR1 is SEHNR, CDR2 FQNEAQ, per germline (reference sequence). Trimming removed 7 bases from V and 1 base from J; junction bases left unmatched: 12. The CDR3 contains 19 residues. Written as DNA, the CDR3 is TGTGCCAGCACCAACCTTACCGGGACAGGGGGTTCCTATAATTCACCCCTCCACTTT. Its protein product is CASTNLTGTGGSYNSPLHF.

V is TRBV28 and J is TRBJ2-7, with 9 positions matching TRBD1. Germline CDR1 MDHEN, CDR2 SYDVKM. Unmatched junction bases numbered 3, after V lost 6 bases and J lost 0 bases. The CDR3 consists of 14 residues. The CDR3 DNA is TGTGCCAGCAGGCGGGACAGGGTCTCCTACGAGCAGTACTTC. Translation: CASRRDRVSYEQYF.

The genes are TRBV11-2 and TRBJ2-2; D may be TRBD1 (7 bases). V gave up 2 bases and J gave up 7 bases, with 11 bases separating them. The germline gives CDR1 SGHAT, CDR2 FQNNGV. The CDR3 length is 14 residues. Here the CDR3 reads CASSLQGGHGELFF. The CDR3 DNA follows: TGTGCCAGCAGCTTACAGGGGGGCCACGGGGAGCTGTTTTTT.

The chain is built from TRBV20-1 and TRBJ2-5; D may be TRBD2 (6 bases). The V and J ends lost 1 base and 7 bases respectively, with 19 bases between them. The germline V gene has CDR1 DFQATT and CDR2 SNEGSKA (reference sequence). The CDR3 has 15 amino acids. The chain's CDR3 is CSARAGTSRVWTQYF. The CDR3 DNA reads TGCAGTGCTAGAGCTGGGACTTCCCGCGTTTGGACCCAGTACTTC.

The genes are TRBV6-5 and TRBJ2-7, with D unresolved. V was pared by 6 bases and J by 3 bases, with 6 bases between. The CDR3 spans 11 residues. The germline CDR1 and CDR2 sequences are MNHEY and SVGAGI. The CDR3 nucleotides read TGTGCCAGCAGGATCCGCTACGAGCAGTACTTC. Translating it yields CASRIRYEQYF.

A remark on this clonotype: One junction end disagrees with the germline gene, perhaps due to a read error. The chain employs TRBV7-2 and TRBJ1-1; the D is unclear. CDR1 is SGHTA, CDR2 FQGNSA, per germline. The CDR3 consists of 13 residues. In DNA, the CDR3 is TGTGCCAGCACCTTAGAGATGAACACTGAAGCTTTCTTT. This gives the protein CASTLEMNTEAFF.